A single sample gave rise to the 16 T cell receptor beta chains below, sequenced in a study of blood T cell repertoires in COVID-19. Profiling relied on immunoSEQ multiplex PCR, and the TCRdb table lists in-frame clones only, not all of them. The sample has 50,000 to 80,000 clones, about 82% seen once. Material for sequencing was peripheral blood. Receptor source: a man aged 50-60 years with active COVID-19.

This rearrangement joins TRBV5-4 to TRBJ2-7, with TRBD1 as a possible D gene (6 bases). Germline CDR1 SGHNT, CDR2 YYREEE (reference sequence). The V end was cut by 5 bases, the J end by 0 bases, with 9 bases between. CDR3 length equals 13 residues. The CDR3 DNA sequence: TGTGCCAGCAGTTCGACAGGCTCCTACGAGCAGTACTTC. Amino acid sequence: CASSSTGSYEQYF.

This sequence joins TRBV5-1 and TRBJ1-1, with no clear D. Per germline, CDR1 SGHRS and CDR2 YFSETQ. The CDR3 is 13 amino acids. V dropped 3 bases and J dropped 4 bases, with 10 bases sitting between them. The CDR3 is CASSSTRSTEAFF. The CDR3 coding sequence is TGCGCCAGCAGCTCCACCCGGAGCACTGAAGCTTTCTTT.

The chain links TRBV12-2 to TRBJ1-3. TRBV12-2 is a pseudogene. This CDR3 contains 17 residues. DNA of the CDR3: TGTGCAAGTCGCTTAGCCCTACGGGGGGGTTCAGGAAACACCATATATTTT. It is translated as CASRLALRGGSGNTIYF.

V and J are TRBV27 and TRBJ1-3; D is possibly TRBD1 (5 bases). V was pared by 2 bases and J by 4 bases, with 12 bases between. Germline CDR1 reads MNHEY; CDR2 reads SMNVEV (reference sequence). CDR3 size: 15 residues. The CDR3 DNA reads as TGTGCCAGCAGTTTAAAAGGGGAATGGGGAAACACCATATATTTT. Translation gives CASSLKGEWGNTIYF.

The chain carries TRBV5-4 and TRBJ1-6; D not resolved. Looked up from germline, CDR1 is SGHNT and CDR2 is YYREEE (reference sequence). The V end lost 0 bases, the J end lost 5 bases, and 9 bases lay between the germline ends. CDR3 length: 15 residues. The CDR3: CASSLDSGNNSPLHF. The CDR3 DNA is TGTGCCAGCAGCTTGGACAGCGGCAATAATTCACCCCTCCACTTT.

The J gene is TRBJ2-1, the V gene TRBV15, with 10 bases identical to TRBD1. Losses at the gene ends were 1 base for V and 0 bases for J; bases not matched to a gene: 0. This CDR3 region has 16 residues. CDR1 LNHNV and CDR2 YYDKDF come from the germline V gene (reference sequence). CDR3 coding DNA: TGTGCCACCAGCAGAGGGACAGGGGGCTCCTACAATGAGCAGTTCTTC. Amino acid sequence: CATSRGTGGSYNEQFF.

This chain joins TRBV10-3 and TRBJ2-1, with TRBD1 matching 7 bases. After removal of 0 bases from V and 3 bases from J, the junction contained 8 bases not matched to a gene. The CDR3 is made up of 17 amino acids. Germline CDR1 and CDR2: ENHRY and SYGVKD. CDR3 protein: CAISESYPPGGYNEQFF. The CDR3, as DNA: TGTGCCATCAGTGAGTCGTACCCGCCAGGGGGCTACAATGAGCAGTTCTTC.

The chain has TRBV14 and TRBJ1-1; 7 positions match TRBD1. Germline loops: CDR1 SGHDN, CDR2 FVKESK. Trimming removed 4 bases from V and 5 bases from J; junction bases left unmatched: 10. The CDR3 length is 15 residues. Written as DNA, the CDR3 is TGTGCCAGCAGCCTACGACAGGGTTTAGGGACTGAAGCTTTCTTT. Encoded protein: CASSLRQGLGTEAFF.

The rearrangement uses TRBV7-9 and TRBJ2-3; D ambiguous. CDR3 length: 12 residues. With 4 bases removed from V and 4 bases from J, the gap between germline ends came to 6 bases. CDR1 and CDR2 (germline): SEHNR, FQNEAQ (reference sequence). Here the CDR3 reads CASSYRADTQYF. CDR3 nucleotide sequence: TGTGCCAGCAGCTACCGGGCAGATACGCAGTATTTT.

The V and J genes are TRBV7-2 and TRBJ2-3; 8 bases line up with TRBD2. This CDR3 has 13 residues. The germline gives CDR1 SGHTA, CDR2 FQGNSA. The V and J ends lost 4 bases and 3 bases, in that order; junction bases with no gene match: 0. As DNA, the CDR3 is TGTGCCAGCAGCTCGGGGGGGACAGATACGCAGTATTTT. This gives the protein CASSSGGTDTQYF. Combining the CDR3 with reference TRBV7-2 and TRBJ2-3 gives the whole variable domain GAGVSQSPSNKVTEKGKDVELRCDPISGHTALYWYRQSLGQGLEFLIYFQGNSAPDKSGLPSDRFSAERTGGSVSTLTIQRTQQEDSAVYLCASSSGGTDTQYFGPGTRLTVL.

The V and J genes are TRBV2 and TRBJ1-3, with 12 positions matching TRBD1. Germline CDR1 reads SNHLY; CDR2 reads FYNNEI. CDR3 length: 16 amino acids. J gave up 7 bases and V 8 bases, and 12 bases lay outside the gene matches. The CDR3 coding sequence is TGTGCCAGCCGATTTGGGACAGGGGGCGAACTGAACACCATATATTTT. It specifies CASRFGTGGELNTIYF.

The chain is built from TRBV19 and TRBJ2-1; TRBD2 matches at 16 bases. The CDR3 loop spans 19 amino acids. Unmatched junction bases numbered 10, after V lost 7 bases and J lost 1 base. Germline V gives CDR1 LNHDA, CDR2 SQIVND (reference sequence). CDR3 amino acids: CASKRPGLAGGLSYNEQFF. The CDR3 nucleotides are TGTGCCAGTAAACGACCGGGACTAGCGGGAGGGCTGTCCTACAATGAGCAGTTCTTC.

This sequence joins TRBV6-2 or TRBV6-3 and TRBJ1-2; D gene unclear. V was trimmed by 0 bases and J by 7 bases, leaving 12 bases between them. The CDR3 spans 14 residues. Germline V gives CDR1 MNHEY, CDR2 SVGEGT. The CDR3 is CASSYSGGPGGYTF. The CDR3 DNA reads TGTGCCAGCAGTTACTCGGGAGGCCCGGGTGGCTACACCTTC.

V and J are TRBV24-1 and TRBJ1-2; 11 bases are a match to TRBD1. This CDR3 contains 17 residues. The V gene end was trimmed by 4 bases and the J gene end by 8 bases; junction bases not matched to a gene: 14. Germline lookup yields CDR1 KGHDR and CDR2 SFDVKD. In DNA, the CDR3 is TGTGCCACCAGTGACCCACAAAGGACAGGGGGCTTTGACGGCTACACCTTC. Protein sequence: CATSDPQRTGGFDGYTF.

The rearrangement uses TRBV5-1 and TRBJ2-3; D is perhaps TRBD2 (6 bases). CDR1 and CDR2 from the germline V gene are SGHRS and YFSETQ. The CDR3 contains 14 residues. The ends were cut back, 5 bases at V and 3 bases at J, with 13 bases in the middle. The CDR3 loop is CASRVGGWTDTQYF. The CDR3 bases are TGCGCCAGCAGGGTTGGGGGGTGGACAGATACGCAGTATTTT.

The CDR3 spells CASSDATGNNQPQHF. CDR3 bases: TGTGCCAGCAGTGACGCGACAGGGAACAATCAGCCCCAGCATTTT. The rearrangement uses TRBV6-1 and TRBJ1-5; 7 nucleotides match TRBD1. The length of the CDR3 is 15 residues. Per the germline V gene, CDR1 is MNHNS and CDR2 is SASEGT. J lost 3 bases, V lost 3 bases, and 5 bases had no gene match.